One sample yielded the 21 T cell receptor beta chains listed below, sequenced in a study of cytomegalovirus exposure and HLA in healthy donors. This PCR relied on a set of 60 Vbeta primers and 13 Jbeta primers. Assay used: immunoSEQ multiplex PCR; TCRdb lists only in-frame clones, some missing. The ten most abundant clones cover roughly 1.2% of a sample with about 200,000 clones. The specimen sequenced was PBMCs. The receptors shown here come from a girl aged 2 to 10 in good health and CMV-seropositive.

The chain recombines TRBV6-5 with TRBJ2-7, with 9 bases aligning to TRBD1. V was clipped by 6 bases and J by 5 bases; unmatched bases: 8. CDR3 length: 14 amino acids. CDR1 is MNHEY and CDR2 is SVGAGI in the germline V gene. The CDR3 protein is CASSPGTGSHEQYF. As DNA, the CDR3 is TGTGCCAGCAGCCCCGGGACAGGGAGTCACGAGCAGTACTTC.

In DNA form, the CDR3 reads TGTGCCAGTAGTATAGGGTCTAGGGGTGAAGAGACCCAGTACTTC. This sequence encodes CASSIGSRGEETQYF. This chain joins TRBV19 and TRBJ2-5; a weak D match, TRBD1 (5 bases). The V end was cut by 1 base, the J end by 3 bases, with 12 bases between. The germline gives CDR1 LNHDA, CDR2 SQIVND (reference sequence). This CDR3 is built from 15 residues.

CDR3 sequence reads: CAWRVDRILSTDTQYF. DNA of the CDR3: TGTGCCTGGAGGGTGGACAGGATCCTTAGCACAGATACGCAGTATTTT. The V call is TRBV30, the J call TRBJ2-3, with TRBD1 matching over 7 bases. The length of the CDR3 is 16 residues. Germline CDR1 reads GTSNPN; CDR2 reads SVGIG (reference sequence). Trimming took 3 bases from V and 0 from J; bases not matched to a gene: 9.

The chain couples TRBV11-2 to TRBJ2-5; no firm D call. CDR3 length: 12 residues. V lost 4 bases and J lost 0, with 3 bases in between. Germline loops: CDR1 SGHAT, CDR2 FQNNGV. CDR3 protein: CASSSNQETQYF. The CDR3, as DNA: TGTGCCAGCAGCTCAAACCAAGAGACCCAGTACTTC.

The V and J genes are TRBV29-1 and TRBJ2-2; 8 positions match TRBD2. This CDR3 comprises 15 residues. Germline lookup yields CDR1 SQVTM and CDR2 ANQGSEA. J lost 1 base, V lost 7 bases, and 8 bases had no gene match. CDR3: CSASGLAGNTGELFF. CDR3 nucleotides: TGCAGCGCCTCGGGCCTAGCGGGGAACACCGGGGAGCTGTTTTTT.

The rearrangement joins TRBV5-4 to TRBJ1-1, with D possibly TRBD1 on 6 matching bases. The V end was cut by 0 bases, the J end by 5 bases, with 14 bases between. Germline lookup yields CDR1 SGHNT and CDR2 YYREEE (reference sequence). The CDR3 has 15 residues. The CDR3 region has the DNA TGTGCCAGCAGCTTGGGAGGGGGTTCTCGAACTGAAGCTTTCTTT. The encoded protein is CASSLGGGSRTEAFF. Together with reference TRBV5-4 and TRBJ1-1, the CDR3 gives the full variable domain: ETGVTQSPTHLIKTRGQQVTLRCSSQSGHNTVSWYQQALGQGPQFIFQYYREEENGRGNFPPRFSGLQFPNYSSELNVNALELDDSALYLCASSLGGGSRTEAFFGQGTRLTVV.

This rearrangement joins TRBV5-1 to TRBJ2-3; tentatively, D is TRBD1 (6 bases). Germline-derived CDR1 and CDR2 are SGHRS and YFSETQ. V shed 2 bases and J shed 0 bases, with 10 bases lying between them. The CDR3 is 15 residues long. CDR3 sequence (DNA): TGCGCCAGCAGCTTAATCAGGGGCAGCACAGATACGCAGTATTTT. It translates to CASSLIRGSTDTQYF.

CDR3 protein: CATAGWRYEQYF. Here the CDR3 DNA reads TGTGCCACCGCTGGGTGGAGGTACGAGCAGTACTTC. The chain couples TRBV6-1 to TRBJ2-7; D might be TRBD2 (5 bases). The germline CDR1 and CDR2 sequences are MNHNS and SASEGT. The CDR3 sequence is 12 residues long. V was clipped by 10 bases and J by 4 bases, with 14 bases between them.

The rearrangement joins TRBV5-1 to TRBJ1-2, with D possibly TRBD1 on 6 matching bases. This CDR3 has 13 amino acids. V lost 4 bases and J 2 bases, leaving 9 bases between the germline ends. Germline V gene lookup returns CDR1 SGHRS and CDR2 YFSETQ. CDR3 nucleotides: TGCGCCAGCAGCCGGGACACCAACTATGGCTACACCTTC. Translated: CASSRDTNYGYTF. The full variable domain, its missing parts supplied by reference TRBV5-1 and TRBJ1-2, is KAGVTQTPRYLIKTRGQQVTLSCSPISGHRSVSWYQQTPGQGLQFLFEYFSETQRNKGNFPGRFSGRQFSNSRSEMNVSTLELGDSALYLCASSRDTNYGYTFGSGTRLTVV.

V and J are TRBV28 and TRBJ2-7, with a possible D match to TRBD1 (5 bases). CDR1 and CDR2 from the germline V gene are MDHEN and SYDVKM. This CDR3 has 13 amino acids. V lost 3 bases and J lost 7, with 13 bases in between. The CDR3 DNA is TGTGCCAGCAGTTTCGCAGGTAGGGGAGAGCAGTACTTC. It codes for CASSFAGRGEQYF.

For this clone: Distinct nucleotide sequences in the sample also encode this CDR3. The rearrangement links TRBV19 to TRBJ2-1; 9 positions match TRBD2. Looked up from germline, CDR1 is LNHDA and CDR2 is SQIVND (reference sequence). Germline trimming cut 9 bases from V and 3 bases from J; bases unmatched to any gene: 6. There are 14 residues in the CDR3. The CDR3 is CASRAGGSYNEQFF. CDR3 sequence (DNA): TGTGCCAGCAGAGCGGGAGGCAGCTACAATGAGCAGTTCTTC.

The DNA of the CDR3 is TGTGCCAGCAGCTTAGCTACTTTGGAGACCCAGTACTTC. This codes for CASSLATLETQYF. The chain employs TRBV11-2 and TRBJ2-5; the D is unclear. Germline-derived CDR1 and CDR2 are SGHAT and FQNNGV. Trimming removed 1 base from V and 5 bases from J, with 8 bases in between. The CDR3 totals 13 residues.

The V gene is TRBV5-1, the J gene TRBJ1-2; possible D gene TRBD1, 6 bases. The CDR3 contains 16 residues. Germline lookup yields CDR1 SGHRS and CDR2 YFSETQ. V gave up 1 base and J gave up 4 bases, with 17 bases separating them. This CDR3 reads CASSLFSPDSGYGYTF. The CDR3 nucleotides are TGCGCCAGCAGCTTGTTCTCCCCGGACAGCGGCTATGGCTACACCTTC.

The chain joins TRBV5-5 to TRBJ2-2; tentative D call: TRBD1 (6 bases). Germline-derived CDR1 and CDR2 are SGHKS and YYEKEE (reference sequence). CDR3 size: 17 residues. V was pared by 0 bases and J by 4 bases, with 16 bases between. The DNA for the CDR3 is TGTGCCAGCAGCTTGGTACAGGGTCAACCGGGCACCGGGGAGCTGTTTTTT. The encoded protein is CASSLVQGQPGTGELFF.

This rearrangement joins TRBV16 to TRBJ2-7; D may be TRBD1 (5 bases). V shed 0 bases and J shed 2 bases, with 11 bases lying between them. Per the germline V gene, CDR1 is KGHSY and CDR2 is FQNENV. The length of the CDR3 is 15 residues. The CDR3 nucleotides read TGTGCCAGCAGCCAATCGGGGCGGAGAGCCTACGAGCAGTACTTC. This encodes CASSQSGRRAYEQYF.

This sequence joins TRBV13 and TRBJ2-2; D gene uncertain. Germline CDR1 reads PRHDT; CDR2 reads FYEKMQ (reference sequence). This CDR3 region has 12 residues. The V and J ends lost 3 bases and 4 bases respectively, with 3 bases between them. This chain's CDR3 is CASSFSTGELFF. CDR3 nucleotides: TGTGCCAGCAGCTTCTCCACCGGGGAGCTGTTTTTT.

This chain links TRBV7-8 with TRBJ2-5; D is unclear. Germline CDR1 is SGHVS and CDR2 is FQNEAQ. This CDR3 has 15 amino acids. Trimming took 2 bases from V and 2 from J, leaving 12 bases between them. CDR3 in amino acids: CASSLNTAMQETQYF. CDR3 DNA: TGTGCCAGCAGCTTAAATACTGCTATGCAAGAGACCCAGTACTTC.

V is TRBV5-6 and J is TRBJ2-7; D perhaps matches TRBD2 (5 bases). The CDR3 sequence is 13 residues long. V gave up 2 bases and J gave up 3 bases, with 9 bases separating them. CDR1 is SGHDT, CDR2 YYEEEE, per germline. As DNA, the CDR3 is TGTGCCAGCAGCTTAATCCGGGACTACGAGCAGTACTTC. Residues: CASSLIRDYEQYF.

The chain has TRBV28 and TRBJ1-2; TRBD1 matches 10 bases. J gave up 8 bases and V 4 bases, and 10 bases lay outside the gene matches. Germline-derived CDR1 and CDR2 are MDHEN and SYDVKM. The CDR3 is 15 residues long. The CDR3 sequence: CASSYPGQGGLGYTF. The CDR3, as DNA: TGTGCCAGCAGTTATCCCGGACAGGGGGGACTAGGCTACACCTTC.

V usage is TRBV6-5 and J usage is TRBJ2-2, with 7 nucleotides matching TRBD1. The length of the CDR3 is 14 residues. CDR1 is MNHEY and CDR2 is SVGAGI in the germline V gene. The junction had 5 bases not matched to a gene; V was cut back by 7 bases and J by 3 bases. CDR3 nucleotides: TGTGCCAGCAAATGGGACAGAGACACCGGGGAGCTGTTTTTT. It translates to CASKWDRDTGELFF.

CDR3 protein: CASSYSGRGQSVGQFF. The CDR3 coding sequence is TGTGCCAGCAGTTACTCGGGCAGGGGGCAAAGTGTAGGGCAGTTCTTC. The chain uses TRBV6-5 and TRBJ2-1, with 8 bases that match TRBD1. After removal of 0 bases from V and 12 bases from J, the junction contained 13 bases not matched to a gene. Germline lookup yields CDR1 MNHEY and CDR2 SVGAGI. The CDR3 covers 16 residues.